The rows below give T cell receptor beta chains drawn from one sample of a study of blood T cell repertoires in COVID-19. Sequencing was performed with immunoSEQ multiplex PCR; in TCRdb, only in-frame clones are kept and a portion is missing. This table holds 250,000 to 400,000 clones, around 90% found once. Input material: peripheral blood. The receptor set was obtained from a man aged 50-59 years with active or convalescent COVID-19. Both conserved end residues are part of each CDR3. Each record gives: J gene, clone size, V gene, D gene, CDR3 DNA, CDR3 protein. A D gene is named only where the DNA matches it firmly. Some rows have no size entry. The others give once, few or many, or a class for an expanded clone.

>TRBJ2-3|.|TRBV28|.
TGTGCCAGCAGTTGGGACATCAGCACAGATACGCAGTATTTT
CASSWDISTDTQYF
>TRBJ1-3|.|TRBV18|TRBD1
TGTGCCAGCTCACCGGGACAGGGGGGCCGCGCTGGAAACACCATATATTTT
CASSPGQGGRAGNTIYF
>TRBJ2-1|.|TRBV27|TRBD2
TGTGCCAGCAGTCCCAGACTAGCGGGAGCACATGAGCAGTTCTTC
CASSPRLAGAHEQFF
>TRBJ2-3|.|TRBV5-4|.
TGTGCCAGCAGCTTGGGGACACAGGCGGATACGCAGTATTTT
CASSLGTQADTQYF
>TRBJ1-2|.|TRBV2|.
TGTGCCAGCAGACCCTACCAGGGGTCCTATGGCTACACCTTC
CASRPYQGSYGYTF
>TRBJ1-3|.|TRBV18|.
TGTGCCAGCTCACCGTACAGCTCTGGAAACACCATATATTTT
CASSPYSSGNTIYF
>TRBJ2-2|once|TRBV10-2|TRBD1
TGCGCCAGCGCCATGACAGGGGCCACCGGGGAGCTGTTTTTT
CASAMTGATGELFF
>TRBJ2-5|.|TRBV9|.
TGTGCCAGCAGCGTAGCGGGTCAAGAGACCCAGTACTTC
CASSVAGQETQYF
>TRBJ2-7|.|TRBV27|TRBD2
TGTGCCAGCAGTTCCATTAGCGGGGGATACGAGCAGTACTTC
CASSSISGGYEQYF
>TRBJ1-5|.|TRBV28|.
TGTGCCAGCAGTCTTTCTATCATGACGGGGAATCAGCCCCAGCATTTT
CASSLSIMTGNQPQHF
>TRBJ1-4|.|TRBV19|.
TGTGCCAGTGCTAACAGGGTGACTAATGAAAAACTGTTTTTT
CASANRVTNEKLFF
>TRBJ2-1|.|TRBV19|TRBD2
TGTGCCAGTAGTATTAGGGCTAGCGGGGGGTACAATGAGCAGTTCTTC
CASSIRASGGYNEQFF
>TRBJ2-1|.|TRBV9|.
TGTGCCAGCAGCGCCACGTGGGAGATTTACAATGAGCAGTTCTTC
CASSATWEIYNEQFF
>TRBJ2-5|.|TRBV9|.
TGTGCCAGCAGCGTAGTAATTAGCGGTGCCCAGTACTTC
CASSVVISGAQYF
>TRBJ1-6|.|TRBV19|.
TGTGCCAGTAGTTCCGCCTCCAGGGGTGGAATAATCTCCTATAATTCACCCCTCCACTTT
CASSSASRGGIISYNSPLHF
>TRBJ1-2|.|TRBV28|.
TGTGCCAGCAGTCCGAACCGACAGTCCTACACCTTC
CASSPNRQSYTF
>TRBJ2-1|.|TRBV30|TRBD2
TGTGCCTGGAGGGGACTAGCGGGATACAATGAGCAGTTCTTC
CAWRGLAGYNEQFF
>TRBJ2-5|.|TRBV25-1|TRBD2
TGTGCCAGCAGTGCTCCCCCCGGGACTAGCGGGAGTTCGGAGACCCAGTACTTC
CASSAPPGTSGSSETQYF
>TRBJ1-1|.|TRBV5-6|TRBD1
TGTGCCAGCACCCTCCTGGCGGGGACAGGGAACACTGAAGCTTTCTTT
CASTLLAGTGNTEAFF
>TRBJ1-3|once|TRBV11-3|.
TGTGCCAGCAGCTCCGGACAGTCCTCTGGAAACACCATATATTTT
CASSSGQSSGNTIYF
>TRBJ2-1|.|TRBV28|.
TGTGCCAGCAGTGACATCAACCTCTCCTACAATGAGCAGTTCTTC
CASSDINLSYNEQFF
>TRBJ2-7|.|TRBV18|TRBD2
TGTGCCAGCTCACCGTCCGGGACTAGCGGTTCCTACGAGCAGTACTTC
CASSPSGTSGSYEQYF
>TRBJ1-3|once|TRBV13|.
TGTGCCAGCAGCAAGGCCCCAGGCTCTGGAAACACCATATATTTT
CASSKAPGSGNTIYF
>TRBJ1-2|.|TRBV10-2|.
TGCGCCAGCAGTGATATTGGGGGGAGAGGCTACACCTTC
CASSDIGGRGYTF
>TRBJ1-1|.|TRBV11-1|.
TGTGCCAGCAGCTTAGGGCAGGGGTCCGACACTGAAGCTTTCTTT
CASSLGQGSDTEAFF
>TRBJ2-5|.|TRBV7-2|TRBD2
TGTGCCAGCAGCCCTTGGGGTAGCGGGGTTTCTGAGACCCAGTACTTC
CASSPWGSGVSETQYF
>TRBJ2-1|.|TRBV29-1|TRBD2
TGCAGCGTTGAACTAGCGGGGGCTTACAATGAGCAGTTCTTC
CSVELAGAYNEQFF
>TRBJ1-2|.|TRBV18|TRBD1
TGTGCCAGCTCATCTTCCTCGACGACAGGGGCGGGTGGCTACACCTTC
CASSSSSTTGAGGYTF
>TRBJ2-7|.|TRBV4-1|.
TGCGCCAGCAGCCGGGATGGGGACACTTCCTACGAGCAGTACTTC
CASSRDGDTSYEQYF
>TRBJ1-2|.|TRBV28|.
TGTGCCAGCAGTTTAAGAGGCGCCCTTGCCTATGGCTACACCTTC
CASSLRGALAYGYTF
>TRBJ1-2|.|TRBV18|TRBD1
TGTGCCAGCTCACCACCGGGACAGGGAGGGTATGGCTACACCTTC
CASSPPGQGGYGYTF
>TRBJ1-1|.|TRBV7-9|TRBD1
TGTGCCAGCACCGAAGGACAGGGGGACACTGAAGCTTTCTTT
CASTEGQGDTEAFF
>TRBJ1-2|.|TRBV5-1|TRBD1
TGCGCCAGCACCCGACAGGGCCTCGGCTACACCTTC
CASTRQGLGYTF
>TRBJ2-7|.|TRBV6-2/TRBV6-3|TRBD2
TGTGCCAGCAGTTACTCGGATAGCGGGGGATACGAGCAGTACTTC
CASSYSDSGGYEQYF
>TRBJ2-7|few|TRBV28|TRBD2
TGTGCCAGCAGTTTACCCGGACGGACTAGATCCTACGAGCAGTACTTC
CASSLPGRTRSYEQYF
>TRBJ2-7|.|TRBV27|TRBD2
TGTGCCAGCAACCCCCTAGCGGGACCCTACGAGCAGTACTTC
CASNPLAGPYEQYF
>TRBJ2-1|once|TRBV6-1|TRBD1
TGTGCCAGCAGTGAAGGACAGGGGAGGGAGCAGTTCTTC
CASSEGQGREQFF
>TRBJ2-2|.|TRBV7-9|.
TGTGCCAGCAGCCCGACTGACCGATACACCGGGGAGCTGTTTTTT
CASSPTDRYTGELFF
>TRBJ2-7|.|TRBV20-1|.
TGCAGTGCTAGTTCACAAGCCTACGAGCAGTACTTC
CSASSQAYEQYF
>TRBJ1-1|.|TRBV30|TRBD1
TGTGCCTGTCGGACAGGGAGAAACACTGAAGCTTTCTTT
CACRTGRNTEAFF
>TRBJ2-7|.|TRBV27|.
TGTGCCAGCAGTTTCTATAGGGGCGTTAGCTCCTACGAGCAGTACTTC
CASSFYRGVSSYEQYF
>TRBJ1-6|.|TRBV5-6|TRBD1
TGTGCCAGCAGCTCCTTAAACAGGGGCTGGAATTCACCCCTCCACTTT
CASSSLNRGWNSPLHF
>TRBJ1-1|.|TRBV28|.
TGTGCCAGCAGTCTTGCTCAGACACTCAGGGCTTTCTTT
CASSLAQTLRAFF